One and the same sample provided the 25 T cell receptor beta chains below, sequenced in a study of OX40 agonist ivuxolimab in advanced cancers. The library relied on the immunoSEQ multiplex PCR assay. TCRdb took over this immuneACCESS table, retaining in-frame rearrangements with V and J assigned. Such tables are incomplete; in checked studies, under half of the missing clones stem from an unresolved V gene, and the remainder is unexplained. The sample data list more than 100,000 clones, and 93% of these were observed just once. The ten most abundant clones make up roughly 0.15% of the sample. The starting material was CD4+ or CD8+ T cells sorted from blood, obtained in a trial of the OX40 agonist ivuxolimab. The receptors were gathered from an adult with an advanced solid tumor such as melanoma, head and neck, liver or kidney cancer.

The gene calls are TRBV6-1 and TRBJ2-7; TRBD1 matches at 9 bases. Unmatched junction bases numbered 2, after V lost 1 base and J lost 4 bases. Germline V gene lookup returns CDR1 MNHNS and CDR2 SASEGT. The CDR3 contains 14 residues. Here the CDR3 DNA reads TGTGCCAGCAGTGAAGGGACAGGGGTGTACGAGCAGTACTTC. Translation gives CASSEGTGVYEQYF.

The gene calls are TRBV7-9 and TRBJ1-1; D remains unclear. CDR3 length: 14 amino acids. Germline V gene sequence: CDR1 SEHNR, CDR2 FQNEAQ (reference sequence). V lost 1 base to trimming and J lost 0 bases, with 6 bases between them. CDR3 DNA: TGTGCCAGCAGCTTAGGGCAGATGAACACTGAAGCTTTCTTT. It is translated as CASSLGQMNTEAFF.

The chain combines TRBV11-2 with TRBJ1-2; D remains ambiguous. Germline loops: CDR1 SGHAT, CDR2 FQNNGV. There are 15 residues in the CDR3. The V gene lost 2 bases and the J gene lost 8 bases, with 18 bases spanning the gap. This CDR3 reads CASSLRADTSRGYTF. The CDR3 DNA sequence: TGTGCCAGCAGCTTACGGGCCGATACTTCGAGAGGCTACACCTTC.

CDR3 DNA sequence: TGTGCCAGTAGTATGCGGATATATAGCAATCAGCCCCAGCATTTT. It specifies CASSMRIYSNQPQHF. The rearrangement uses TRBV19 and TRBJ1-5; D is unresolved. Germline-derived CDR1 and CDR2 are LNHDA and SQIVND (reference sequence). V gave up 3 bases and J gave up 0 bases, with 9 bases separating them. The CDR3 consists of 15 residues.

This chain connects TRBV13 to TRBJ2-7; D gene uncertain. V dropped 0 bases and J dropped 3 bases, with 6 bases sitting between them. CDR3 length: 13 residues. Per germline, CDR1 PRHDT and CDR2 FYEKMQ (reference sequence). The chain's CDR3 is CASSLGSVYEQYF. Here the CDR3 DNA reads TGTGCCAGCAGCTTAGGCTCGGTCTACGAGCAGTACTTC.

The CDR3 DNA follows: TGTGCCAGCAGTTACTCGACCGGTAACTATGGCTACACCTTC. Its translation: CASSYSTGNYGYTF. This chain links TRBV6-6 with TRBJ1-2; D unresolved. The V gene lost 0 bases and the J gene lost 1 base, with 6 bases spanning the gap. CDR1 MNHNY and CDR2 SVGAGI come from the germline V gene (reference sequence). This CDR3 contains 14 residues.

V and J are TRBV7-8 and TRBJ1-5; D is perhaps TRBD1 (6 bases). There are 14 residues in the CDR3. Trimming took off 5 bases at V and 2 bases at J, with 10 bases between the two ends. CDR1 and CDR2 (germline): SGHVS, FQNEAQ. For the CDR3, the DNA is TGTGCCAGCAGCCCCGGGGGGCGCAATCAGCCCCAGCATTTT. Protein sequence: CASSPGGRNQPQHF.

This clone showed up just a few times. The rearrangement links TRBV9 to TRBJ1-5; possibly TRBD1 for D (6 bases). There are 15 residues in the CDR3. The V end lost 2 bases, the J end lost 3 bases, and 12 bases lay between the germline ends. Per germline, CDR1 SGDLS and CDR2 YYNGEE. The CDR3 DNA is TGTGCCAGCAGCGTGTCGGCAGGGGACAATCAGCCCCAGCATTTT. Amino acids: CASSVSAGDNQPQHF.

V is TRBV6-1 and J is TRBJ1-4, with D possibly matching TRBD1 (5 bases). Germline lookup yields CDR1 MNHNS and CDR2 SASEGT. The CDR3 runs 15 residues. Trimming took off 6 bases at V and 13 bases at J, with 24 bases between the two ends. The CDR3 DNA reads TGTGCCAGCAGCCCCCCCGAGGGCAGGGCATATAGACTGTTTTTT. It specifies CASSPPEGRAYRLFF.

The CDR3 DNA sequence: TGTGCCAGCAGCCCAACACCCGGGACTTTTGAGTTCTTC. Translation: CASSPTPGTFEFF. The chain employs TRBV7-2 and TRBJ2-1, with TRBD2 as a possible D gene (6 bases). The CDR3 sequence is 13 residues long. The V gene lost 5 bases and the J gene lost 14 bases, with 19 bases spanning the gap. Germline V gives CDR1 SGHTA, CDR2 FQGNSA.

The chain links TRBV6-5 to TRBJ2-7, with TRBD2 matching over 10 bases. CDR3 length: 15 amino acids. Trimming cost V 10 bases and J 2 bases; bases outside gene matches: 11. CDR1 and CDR2 (germline): MNHEY, SVGAGI. For the CDR3, the DNA is TGTGCCACAACGCGACCCGGGACTAGCGCCTACGAGCAGTACTTC. Protein: CATTRPGTSAYEQYF.

V and J are TRBV29-1 and TRBJ1-1, with D possibly TRBD1 on 5 matching bases. CDR3 size: 11 residues. The germline V gene encodes CDR1 SQVTM and CDR2 ANQGSEA. V shed 4 bases and J shed 6 bases, with 9 bases lying between them. The CDR3 loop is CSVAGLPEAFF. DNA of the CDR3: TGCAGCGTTGCAGGGCTACCTGAAGCTTTCTTT.

J is TRBJ1-2 and V is TRBV7-3, with D hard to call. Germline-derived CDR1 and CDR2 are SGHTA and FQGTGA. The CDR3 consists of 16 residues. Trimming pared 6 bases from V and 1 base from J, leaving 18 bases between. The CDR3 DNA sequence: TGTGCCAGCAGTAGGGAGGCCCTCATAATTAACTATGGCTACACCTTC. It yields the protein CASSREALIINYGYTF.

The rearrangement joins TRBV27 to TRBJ2-7; 11 positions agree with TRBD2. The CDR3 spans 17 residues. CDR1 and CDR2 (germline): MNHEY, SMNVEV (reference sequence). The V and J ends lost 0 bases and 2 bases, in that order; junction bases with no gene match: 6. In DNA, the CDR3 is TGTGCCAGCAGTTTATCTGGACTAGCGGGTAAACCCTACGAGCAGTACTTC. It is translated as CASSLSGLAGKPYEQYF.

This clone was observed a handful of times. The chain links TRBV9 to TRBJ1-1; D uncertain. Trimming removed 0 bases from V and 1 base from J, with 10 bases in between. The CDR3 has 15 residues. Germline V gene data show CDR1 as SGDLS and CDR2 as YYNGEE. Here the CDR3 reads CASSVGVGPNTEAFF. The CDR3 DNA reads as TGTGCCAGCAGCGTAGGAGTCGGGCCGAACACTGAAGCTTTCTTT.

This chain links TRBV6-5 with TRBJ1-1; D perhaps matches TRBD1 (5 bases). CDR3 length: 14 amino acids. Per the germline V gene, CDR1 is MNHEY and CDR2 is SVGAGI. Trimming stripped 10 bases from V and 1 base from J, with 16 bases between. The CDR3 bases are TGTGCCATCCAACGAAGGGGAGGGAACACTGAAGCTTTCTTT. It translates to CAIQRRGGNTEAFF.

Here the CDR3 DNA reads TGTGCCAGCAGCCGCATGGGACAGGGGGCGCGGGAGCAGTACTTC. It specifies CASSRMGQGAREQYF. The V and J genes are TRBV7-9 and TRBJ2-7; 12 nucleotides match TRBD1. The CDR3 runs to 15 residues. The germline V gene has CDR1 SEHNR and CDR2 FQNEAQ (reference sequence). The V and J ends lost 5 bases and 7 bases, in that order; junction bases with no gene match: 9.

The CDR3 region has the DNA TGTGCCAGCAGCTTAACAGGATCGAACACCGGGGAGCTGTTTTTT. Amino acids: CASSLTGSNTGELFF. The V and J genes are TRBV7-3 and TRBJ2-2; D unclear. V was trimmed by 0 bases and J by 0 bases, leaving 5 bases between them. There are 15 residues in the CDR3. Germline-derived CDR1 and CDR2 are SGHTA and FQGTGA.

Here the CDR3 DNA reads TGTGCCATCAGTGGGGTCACAGATACGCAGTATTTT. This codes for CAISGVTDTQYF. This chain joins TRBV10-3 and TRBJ2-3; D unresolved. This CDR3 contains 12 residues. Germline-derived CDR1 and CDR2 are ENHRY and SYGVKD. V was pared by 4 bases and J by 2 bases, with 4 bases between.

The rearrangement joins TRBV5-6 to TRBJ2-7; 7 nucleotides match TRBD1. Looked up from germline, CDR1 is SGHDT and CDR2 is YYEEEE. The CDR3 has 14 amino acids. V was clipped by 5 bases and J by 2 bases; unmatched bases: 7. The CDR3 reads CASRPGTVTYEQYF. Here the CDR3 DNA reads TGTGCCAGCAGACCCGGGACAGTCACCTACGAGCAGTACTTC. Looking up the rest from reference TRBV5-6 and TRBJ2-7 gives the full variable domain: DAGVTQSPTHLIKTRGQQVTLRCSPKSGHDTVSWYQQALGQGPQFIFQYYEEEERQRGNFPDRFSGHQFPNYSSELNVNALLLGDSALYLCASRPGTVTYEQYFGPGTRLTVT.

For this clone: Within the sample, other DNA sequences also encode this same CDR3. V is TRBV18 and J is TRBJ2-7; tentatively, D is TRBD1 (5 bases). Germline V gene data show CDR1 as KGHSH and CDR2 as LQKENI. The CDR3 loop spans 12 amino acids. Trimming removed 2 bases from V and 3 bases from J, with 5 bases in between. Written as DNA, the CDR3 is TGTGCCAGCTCACCAGACAGCTACGAGCAGTACTTC. Amino acid sequence: CASSPDSYEQYF.

This rearrangement joins TRBV4-2 to TRBJ2-1; 8 bases agree with TRBD2. Germline CDR1 and CDR2: LGHNA and YNFKEQ. V dropped 4 bases and J dropped 0; count of bases not matched to a gene: 5. The CDR3 has 16 residues. The CDR3 bases are TGTGCCAGCAGCCCCTTGGCGGGAGGCTCCTACAATGAGCAGTTCTTC. This translates into CASSPLAGGSYNEQFF.

This clone has just one count. The V and J genes are TRBV5-1 and TRBJ2-1; D is unclear. The CDR3 is made up of 12 amino acids. The V end lost 0 bases, the J end lost 10 bases, and 8 bases lay between the germline ends. Germline V gene lookup returns CDR1 SGHRS and CDR2 YFSETQ. CDR3 protein: CASSLGAPEQFF. DNA for the CDR3: TGCGCCAGCAGCTTGGGTGCGCCGGAGCAGTTCTTC.

The rearrangement links TRBV7-3 to TRBJ2-3; D is perhaps TRBD2 (6 bases). The length of the CDR3 is 15 residues. Germline-derived CDR1 and CDR2 are SGHTA and FQGTGA. The V end was cut by 4 bases, the J end by 4 bases, with 15 bases between. CDR3 amino acids: CASSSSGLKADTQYF. CDR3 DNA: TGTGCCAGCAGCTCGTCGGGACTCAAGGCAGATACGCAGTATTTT.

The gene calls are TRBV5-5 and TRBJ1-4; tentative D call: TRBD1 (5 bases). Germline CDR1 SGHKS, CDR2 YYEKEE (reference sequence). The CDR3 consists of 19 residues. Trimming took 4 bases from V and 0 from J, leaving 22 bases between them. CDR3 sequence (DNA): TGTGCCAGCAGCCCCACTCTTAGGAGGGGCGCGTCAACTAATGAAAAACTGTTTTTT. Its translation is CASSPTLRRGASTNEKLFF.